The next 2 T cell receptor beta chains were all read from a single sample in a study of T cells after yellow fever vaccination. TCRdb ran MiXCR on the 5' RACE reads and lists one entry per CDR3 protein. The sample includes some 500,000 distinct CDR3 sequences, roughly 13% seen only once; the top ten take roughly an eighth. The specimen comprised PBMCs, sampled on the day of the yellow fever booster vaccination. These receptors all come from a man aged 25-45 years who received the YFV17D yellow fever vaccine.

The V call is TRBV7-2, the J call TRBJ2-7, with D hard to call. In germline, CDR1 is SGHTA, CDR2 FQGNSA. The CDR3 sequence is 15 residues long. Trimming shortened V by 8 bases and J by 0 bases, and 17 bases separated the two germline ends. CDR3 nucleotide sequence: TGTGCCAGCGGCCCGGCCCGATTTCCCTCCTACGAGCAGTACTTC. This translates into CASGPARFPSYEQYF.

The CDR3 DNA reads TGTGCCAGCAGGCTAGCGGGAGGGTTTCCCGGGGAGCTGTTTTTT. As protein: CASRLAGGFPGELFF. The chain couples TRBV6-1 to TRBJ2-2; 12 positions match TRBD2. The CDR3 has 15 residues. Germline CDR1 and CDR2: MNHNS and SASEGT. The J segment lost 6 bases and the V segment lost 6 bases, leaving 5 bases of the junction unmatched.